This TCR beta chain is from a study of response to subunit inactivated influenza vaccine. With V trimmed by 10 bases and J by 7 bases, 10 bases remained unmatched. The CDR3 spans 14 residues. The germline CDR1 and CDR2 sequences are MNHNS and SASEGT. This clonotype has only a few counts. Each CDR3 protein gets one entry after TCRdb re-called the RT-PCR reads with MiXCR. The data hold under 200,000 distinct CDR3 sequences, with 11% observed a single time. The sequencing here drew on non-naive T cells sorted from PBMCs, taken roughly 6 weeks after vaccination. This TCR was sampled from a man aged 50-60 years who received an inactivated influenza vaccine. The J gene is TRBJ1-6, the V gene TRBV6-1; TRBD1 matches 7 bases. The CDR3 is CATTLQGRNSPLHF. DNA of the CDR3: TGTGCCACAACTCTACAGGGGAGGAATTCACCCCTCCACTTT.